The entry below describes one TCR beta chain. Its antigen is still unknown. In the PCR, 60 Vbeta and 13 Jbeta primers were used. Clones were sequenced by immunoSEQ multiplex PCR, and TCRdb holds only the in-frame ones, with some missing. The data hold around 97,000 clones, with about a tenth observed a single time. The data were taken from a study of cytomegalovirus exposure and HLA in healthy donors. The CDR3 runs to 13 residues. V was pared by 10 bases and J by 5 bases, with 7 bases of the junction left unmatched. CDR1 is WSHSY and CDR2 is SAAADI in the germline V gene. Broader study findings: Previously analyzed data showed that most TCR beta V segments were productive at a frequency of about 87% or about 30%.

The TCR originated in a middle-aged man in good health and CMV-seropositive. The sequenced material came from PBMCs. The chain combines TRBV10-2 with TRBJ2-5; TRBD1 matches 10 bases. The CDR3 sequence: CATGTGAWETQYF. Written as DNA, the CDR3 is TGCGCCACCGGGACAGGGGCCTGGGAGACCCAGTACTTC.